This record concerns one T cell receptor beta chain sequence. Its antigen is currently unknown. The entry originates in a study of blood T cells in healthy people across ages. Study results and limitations: Long-lived donors exceeded aged donors in naive CD4+ cells and diversity.

Isolation recovered at least 6 million PBMCs from every sample. Germline V lookup: CDR1 MNHEY, CDR2 SVGAGI. The CDR3 totals 12 residues. Trimming removed 6 bases at V and 4 bases at J, with 9 bases between. Through a sample-barcoded 5' primer and a J-beta primer mix, a second PCR was run for roughly 6 to 11 cycles. Sequencing yielded, for each sample, at least 3 million paired-end reads carrying CDR3. Each CDR3 protein gets one entry after TCRdb re-called the 5' RACE reads with MiXCR. Found here are approximately 670,000 distinct CDR3 sequences, roughly two fifths of them singletons; the top ten hold around 30%.

This clonotype was obtained from a man aged 80 or over in good health. The J gene is TRBJ1-2, the V gene TRBV6-5; possibly TRBD1 for D (5 bases). Sequenced: blood. The CDR3: CASRRQGYGYTF. CDR3 nucleotides: TGTGCCAGCAGGCGTCAGGGCTATGGCTACACCTTC.